These T cell receptor beta chains were read from a single sample in a study of identical twins. TCRdb re-called the 5' RACE reads with MiXCR, one entry per CDR3 protein. The repertoire holds 240,000 or so distinct CDR3 sequences, with roughly a tenth as singletons. Material: memory T cells sorted from blood. The receptors come from a man in his fifties or sixties in good health. CDR3s include the opening cysteine and the closing phenylalanine or tryptophan. A D gene is named only where the DNA matches it firmly. Clone size is stated in some rows and not others, as once, few, many or a class when expanded.

V gene: TRBV29-1; clone size: many; J gene: TRBJ2-1; D gene: TRBD2; CDR3 DNA: TGCAGCGTTGAAGCCGGACTAGCGGGACCCTACATCGATGAGCAGTTCTTC; CDR3 protein: CSVEAGLAGPYIDEQFF
V gene: TRBV5-1; clone size: many; J gene: TRBJ1-2; D gene: NA; CDR3 DNA: TGCGCCAGCAGCAATGCAGTTTCTGGCTACACCTTC; CDR3 protein: CASSNAVSGYTF
V gene: TRBV5-1; clone size: many; J gene: TRBJ1-3; D gene: NA; CDR3 DNA: TGCGCCAGCAGCTCGGGGGACGGAAACACCATATATTTT; CDR3 protein: CASSSGDGNTIYF
V gene: TRBV5-1; clone size: few; J gene: TRBJ2-1; D gene: NA; CDR3 DNA: TGCGCCAGCAGCTTGGAGGACGCCACCAATGAGCAGTTCTTC; CDR3 protein: CASSLEDATNEQFF
V gene: TRBV6-2/TRBV6-3; clone size: NA; J gene: TRBJ2-6; D gene: NA; CDR3 DNA: TGTGCCAGCAAAGGTCTAACTGGGGCCAACGTCCTGACTTTC; CDR3 protein: CASKGLTGANVLTF
V gene: TRBV7-2; clone size: many; J gene: TRBJ2-5; D gene: TRBD2; CDR3 DNA: TGTGCCAGCAGCTTAGGACTAGCGGGGGACCAAGAGACCCAGTACTTC; CDR3 protein: CASSLGLAGDQETQYF
V gene: TRBV5-1; clone size: many; J gene: TRBJ1-1; D gene: NA; CDR3 DNA: TGCGCCAGCAGCTTGGGCCCACCAGGTAGGGCGAACACTGAAGCTTTCTTT; CDR3 protein: CASSLGPPGRANTEAFF
V gene: TRBV28; clone size: few; J gene: TRBJ2-5; D gene: TRBD1; CDR3 DNA: TGTGCCAGCAGCTTTCACGACAGGGGCCAGACCCAGTACTTC; CDR3 protein: CASSFHDRGQTQYF
V gene: TRBV9; clone size: few; J gene: TRBJ2-7; D gene: NA; CDR3 DNA: TGTGCCAGCAGCGTAGAGCCCGGCCAAGGGGGCGAGCAGTACTTC; CDR3 protein: CASSVEPGQGGEQYF
V gene: TRBV7-9; clone size: many; J gene: TRBJ2-3; D gene: TRBD1; CDR3 DNA: TGTGCCAGCAGCTCGAGGGGGCAGACAGATACGCAGTATTTT; CDR3 protein: CASSSRGQTDTQYF
V gene: TRBV7-8; clone size: many; J gene: TRBJ2-1; D gene: TRBD1; CDR3 DNA: TGTGCCAGCAGCTTAGCGGGACAGGGGACCTACAATGAGCAGTTCTTC; CDR3 protein: CASSLAGQGTYNEQFF
V gene: TRBV28; clone size: NA; J gene: TRBJ2-7; D gene: NA; CDR3 DNA: TGTGCCAGCAGTTCAAACCGTAAGGTTAGCTACGAGCAGTACTTC; CDR3 protein: CASSSNRKVSYEQYF
V gene: TRBV7-2; clone size: many; J gene: TRBJ2-1; D gene: NA; CDR3 DNA: TGTGCCAGCAGACACGGACACGATGAGCAGTTCTTC; CDR3 protein: CASRHGHDEQFF
V gene: TRBV20-1; clone size: few; J gene: TRBJ1-6; D gene: TRBD1; CDR3 DNA: TGCAGTGCCACGGACAGGAATAATTCACCCCTCCACTTT; CDR3 protein: CSATDRNNSPLHF
V gene: TRBV7-2; clone size: many; J gene: TRBJ2-7; D gene: TRBD2; CDR3 DNA: TGTGCCAGCAGCTTAGTCGCTAGCGGGGGCCCTCAGTACTTC; CDR3 protein: CASSLVASGGPQYF
V gene: TRBV24-1; clone size: NA; J gene: TRBJ2-3; D gene: NA; CDR3 DNA: TGTGCCACCAGGGGCGAGGGGCGCACAGATACGCAGTATTTT; CDR3 protein: CATRGEGRTDTQYF
V gene: TRBV28; clone size: NA; J gene: TRBJ1-3; D gene: NA; CDR3 DNA: TGTGCCAGCAGTTTCCTTAGAGGACTCTCTGGAAACACCATATATTTT; CDR3 protein: CASSFLRGLSGNTIYF
V gene: TRBV20-1; clone size: NA; J gene: TRBJ2-1; D gene: NA; CDR3 DNA: TGCAGTGCTCCGGCAGGGCTACATGACTACAATGAGCAGTTCTTC; CDR3 protein: CSAPAGLHDYNEQFF
V gene: TRBV29-1; clone size: NA; J gene: TRBJ2-3; D gene: NA; CDR3 DNA: TGCAGCGTTGACGGCTCCCGAGGGTTTGGTACGCAGTATTTT; CDR3 protein: CSVDGSRGFGTQYF
V gene: TRBV13; clone size: many; J gene: TRBJ1-3; D gene: NA; CDR3 DNA: TGTGCCAGCAGCTTAAGAACAGATGGAAACACCATATATTTT; CDR3 protein: CASSLRTDGNTIYF
V gene: TRBV12-3/TRBV12-4; clone size: few; J gene: TRBJ2-2; D gene: TRBD1; CDR3 DNA: TGTGCCACCGACAGGGTGGCCGGGGAGCTGTTTTTT; CDR3 protein: CATDRVAGELFF
V gene: TRBV16; clone size: few; J gene: TRBJ2-3; D gene: NA; CDR3 DNA: TGTGCCAGCAGCCATTCAGGGGGCACAGATACGCAGTATTTT; CDR3 protein: CASSHSGGTDTQYF
V gene: TRBV10-2; clone size: many; J gene: TRBJ2-7; D gene: NA; CDR3 DNA: TGCGCCAGCAGTGAGTCGACGTTCAGGGTCCCCTACGAGCAGTACTTC; CDR3 protein: CASSESTFRVPYEQYF
V gene: TRBV7-9; clone size: NA; J gene: TRBJ2-5; D gene: NA; CDR3 DNA: TGTGCCAGCAGCTTATCGGCGACGAAACAAGAGACCCAGTACTTC; CDR3 protein: CASSLSATKQETQYF
V gene: TRBV7-9; clone size: NA; J gene: TRBJ2-1; D gene: TRBD1; CDR3 DNA: TGTGCCAGCAGCTTAGGTTGGCAGGGGGCCCCTCGTGAGCAGTTCTTC; CDR3 protein: CASSLGWQGAPREQFF
V gene: TRBV18; clone size: few; J gene: TRBJ1-1; D gene: NA; CDR3 DNA: TGTGCCAGCTCACGGCAGGGCGAAGGGAACACTGAAGCTTTCTTT; CDR3 protein: CASSRQGEGNTEAFF
V gene: TRBV20-1; clone size: NA; J gene: TRBJ1-2; D gene: TRBD1; CDR3 DNA: TGCAGTCCTGACACGGACAGGCTAGTGACTGGCTACACCTTC; CDR3 protein: CSPDTDRLVTGYTF
V gene: TRBV15; clone size: many; J gene: TRBJ2-3; D gene: NA; CDR3 DNA: TGTGCCACCAGCAGAGATCGGGCTAGCCGGGGGGATACGCAGTATTTT; CDR3 protein: CATSRDRASRGDTQYF
V gene: TRBV5-5; clone size: many; J gene: TRBJ2-7; D gene: NA; CDR3 DNA: TGTGCCAGCAGCCCGCAAAACTACGAGCAGTACTTC; CDR3 protein: CASSPQNYEQYF
V gene: TRBV20-1; clone size: many; J gene: TRBJ2-3; D gene: NA; CDR3 DNA: TGCAGTGCTAGTGGCCCCAGGGTAGATACGCAGTATTTT; CDR3 protein: CSASGPRVDTQYF
V gene: TRBV4-3; clone size: few; J gene: TRBJ2-1; D gene: NA; CDR3 DNA: TGCGCCAGCAGCCAATTTTCCGGGATAGGCTCCTACAATGAGCAGTTCTTC; CDR3 protein: CASSQFSGIGSYNEQFF
V gene: TRBV18; clone size: few; J gene: TRBJ2-1; D gene: NA; CDR3 DNA: TGTGCCAGCTCGCAGATGACAGGAGGCTCCTACAGTGAGCAGTTCTTC; CDR3 protein: CASSQMTGGSYSEQFF
V gene: TRBV5-1; clone size: many; J gene: TRBJ2-2; D gene: NA; CDR3 DNA: TGCGCCAGCAGCCGGAGCGGCGCGAACACCGGGGAGCTGTTTTTT; CDR3 protein: CASSRSGANTGELFF
V gene: TRBV9; clone size: many; J gene: TRBJ2-5; D gene: NA; CDR3 DNA: TGTGCCAGCAGCGGGGGGATCGGTCCTCAAGAGACCCAGTACTTC; CDR3 protein: CASSGGIGPQETQYF
V gene: TRBV7-6; clone size: many; J gene: TRBJ1-2; D gene: TRBD1; CDR3 DNA: TGTGCCAGCAGCACCTCGGACAGGGCTGGCTACACCTTC; CDR3 protein: CASSTSDRAGYTF
V gene: TRBV4-3; clone size: NA; J gene: TRBJ1-1; D gene: NA; CDR3 DNA: TGCGCCAGCAGCCAAGATATAGACCCGAACACTGAAGCTTTCTTT; CDR3 protein: CASSQDIDPNTEAFF